What follows describes a single TCR beta chain. Its antigen is not identified. CDR3 length equals 15 residues. From germline, CDR1 is MNHEY and CDR2 SMNVEV (reference sequence). The V and J ends lost 10 bases and 0 bases respectively, with 13 bases between them. The data are from a study of T cell responses to AZD1222 COVID-19 vaccine. Using immunoSEQ multiplex PCR, the repertoire was profiled, and TCRdb retains in-frame clones only, with some absent. The sample records about 170,000 clones, roughly 89% being singletons. Study outcomes and limitations: An increase in Spike-specific TCR breadth and depth was observed after two AZD1222 doses. Among spike-specific TCRs, nearly half reportedly target unmutated variant regions.

The chain combines TRBV27 with TRBJ2-6; maybe TRBD2 (7 bases). Source: peripheral blood, taken on day 0 of AZD1222 vaccination. This TCR came from an adult in good health. CDR3 loop: CATTRGGSGANVLTF. CDR3 nucleotide sequence: TGTGCCACCACAAGGGGGGGCTCTGGGGCCAACGTCCTGACTTTC.